This TCR beta chain was captured in a study of radiotherapy plus CTLA-4 blockade in lung cancer. Regarding this clone: The antigen is unknown.

Data came from immunoSEQ multiplex PCR; TCRdb stores just in-frame clones and leaves some out. The table lists approximately 39,000 clones, 55% to 80% of them singletons. The CDR3 loop spans 14 amino acids. CDR1 and CDR2 (germline): SGHRS, YFSETQ. Trimming removed 7 bases at V and 6 bases at J, with 18 bases between. Findings of the study overall: Tumor-derived TCR clones expanded in blood after radiotherapy plus ipilimumab.

The specimen was peripheral blood, collected from a patient treated with radiotherapy plus ipilimumab. The gene calls are TRBV5-1 and TRBJ2-3, with D possibly matching TRBD1 (6 bases). This sequence was found in a human donor with non-small cell lung cancer who had stable disease on radiotherapy plus ipilimumab. In nucleotides, the CDR3 is TGCGCCAGCGCAGTGGGGGCCGGTTCCGATACGCAGTATTTT. Its translation: CASAVGAGSDTQYF.